This section outlines one T cell receptor (beta chain) sequence together with its context. With V trimmed by 8 bases and J by 3 bases, 5 bases remained unmatched. Germline CDR1 SNHLY, CDR2 FYNNEI. CDR3 size: 14 residues. The data derive from a study of T cell changes during pregnancy in multiple sclerosis. The protocol was immunoSEQ multiplex PCR, while the TCRdb copy is restricted to in-frame clones and leaves out a portion. The sample lists roughly 40,000 clones, 80% to 95% seen once, with roughly 0.5% in the top ten. The sample here was CD4+ T cells from peripheral blood mononuclear cells, taken in the second trimester of pregnancy. V is TRBV2 and J is TRBJ2-7; 12 bases are a match to TRBD2. This sequence originates from a female donor in good health, enrolled as a control in a pregnancy study. CDR3 in amino acids: CASARLAGVYEQYF. The CDR3, as DNA: TGTGCCAGCGCCAGACTAGCGGGAGTCTACGAGCAGTACTTC.